Listed below are T cell receptor beta chains from one sample, sequenced in a study of OX40 agonist ivuxolimab in advanced cancers. The assay was immunoSEQ multiplex PCR, and TCRdb's table has in-frame clones only and misses some. The data show about 77,000 clones, around 86% seen once. Source: CD4+ or CD8+ T cells sorted from blood, taken in a trial of the OX40 agonist ivuxolimab. Receptors originate from an adult with an advanced solid tumor such as melanoma, head and neck, liver or kidney cancer. Each CDR3 is given with its conserved first and last residue. The order of the fields is V gene, CDR3 protein.

TRBV15,CATSRDLRAQDTEAFF
TRBV29-1,CSVEESGYEQYF
TRBV5-4,CASSLERGPSTDTQYF
TRBV28,CASSFGSRGEKLFF
TRBV5-6,CASRFTGTRETQYF
TRBV27,CASSRPGRGEKLFF
TRBV5-6,CASSQQAGVVYF
TRBV4-2,CASSLAGAGTDTQYF
TRBV30,CAWGLAGGYEQYF
TRBV5-6,CASSRGPSSYEQYF
TRBV4-3,CASSPWLAGNLEAKNIQYF
TRBV7-2,CASSRTSGSGGETQYF
TRBV5-1,CASSLAGSMNTEAFF
TRBV18,CASSPAGYYGYTF
TRBV28,CASSLSRWWTEAFF
TRBV5-1,CASSTEGGRNTEAFF
TRBV5-4,CASSLGQATYNEQFF
TRBV30,CAWSSIADYNEQFF
TRBV6-5,CASSYTGGRAGELFF
TRBV29-1,CSVDRNTEAFF
TRBV18,CASSPQWTGESGELFF
TRBV11-2,CASSPRARVLGTEAFF
TRBV11-1,CASSRLGLARGTQYF
TRBV28,CASSLGTTNEKLFF
TRBV29-1,CSARTSSGANVLTF
TRBV9,CASSEGWGTDTQYF
TRBV7-9,CASSPWGRGDRETQYF
TRBV20-1,CTEAGNSPLHF
TRBV30,CAWLGTGEQYF
TRBV29-1,CSHRGSQETQYF
TRBV9,CASSVEGGDYNEQFF
TRBV6-6,CASSRDSYEQYF
TRBV15,CATSRRTVTSTDTQYF
TRBV28,CASSLHGQGRNNEQFF
TRBV4-2,CASSQDSSHTGYGYTF
TRBV19,CASSISGSNSPLHF
TRBV18,CASSPWGHGANVLTF
TRBV11-2,CASSRLTTGVYANEQFF
TRBV29-1,CSVVGAATNEKLFF
TRBV19,CASLPPGRSGANVLTF
TRBV9,CASSRQGADNEQFF
TRBV5-1,CASSLTTGPGEKLFF
TRBV7-2,CASSRGQGFDSPLHF
TRBV29-1,CSALTGFEGTQYF
TRBV7-9,CASSSTSGRAPADNEQFF
TRBV9,CASSVDVQESYEQYF
TRBV4-3,CASSPGGLSYNEQFF
TRBV28,CASSKHDRVLDGYTF
TRBV5-1,CASSRQAGGRETQYF
TRBV13,CASSSPRREGGTDTQYF
TRBV11-3,CASSSWAGAEEQFF
TRBV5-1,CASSFGGSARGLNEQFF
TRBV6-5,CASSYRERYEQYF
TRBV4-1,CASSSDRDVKFF
TRBV30,CAWSAPQIARREQYF
TRBV10-2,CASREQTGVYEQYF
TRBV9,CASSPGLAGGSSTDTQYF
TRBV9,CASSVGGANTGELFF
TRBV15,CATRSFGQETQYF